This T cell receptor beta chain was obtained from a study of OX40 agonist ivuxolimab in advanced cancers. Study context: Patients were 82.7% male with ages roughly 20 to 80, mean about 65. Checkpoint inhibitors had been given previously to approximately 40% of patients. Study-wide findings and caveats: Determination of antigen specificity was not performed for the expanded peripheral T cells. Fewer expanded clones were found on average in CD4+ than in CD8+ T cells.

The CDR3 is 15 residues long. Trimming left V 1 base short and J 5 bases short, with 15 bases between. The germline V gene has CDR1 LNHDA and CDR2 SQIVND (reference sequence). Some clones are missing from TCRdb's copy, which holds only in-frame ones; the method was immunoSEQ multiplex PCR. The sample carries around 60,000 clones, about 88% recorded once. Of note for this clone: Its matching antigen is unknown.

Material: CD4+ or CD8+ T cells sorted from blood, obtained in a trial of the OX40 agonist ivuxolimab. This sequence joins TRBV19 and TRBJ2-7; D possibly corresponds to TRBD1 (8 bases). The clonotype comes from an adult with an advanced solid tumor such as melanoma, head and neck, liver or kidney cancer. CDR3 DNA sequence: TGTGCCAGTAGTATAGGGACAGGGAGGGCCCACGAGCAGTACTTC. Its translation: CASSIGTGRAHEQYF.